Below are 12 T cell receptor beta chains sequenced from a single sample in a study of OX40 agonist ivuxolimab in advanced cancers. Profiled with immunoSEQ multiplex PCR; TCRdb holds only in-frame clones, not every one. The sample lists tens of thousands of clones, 82% occurring once. The sequenced sample was CD4+ or CD8+ T cells sorted from blood, obtained in a trial of the OX40 agonist ivuxolimab. These receptors all stem from an adult with an advanced solid tumor such as melanoma, head and neck, liver or kidney cancer.

J is TRBJ1-6 and V is TRBV6-5; 7 bases are shared with TRBD1. Trimming removed 6 bases from V and 5 bases from J; junction bases left unmatched: 7. The CDR3 is 15 residues long. Germline V gene sequence: CDR1 MNHEY, CDR2 SVGAGI. The CDR3 loop is CASRAPGQNNSPLHF. CDR3 sequence (DNA): TGTGCCAGCAGAGCTCCGGGACAGAATAATTCACCCCTCCACTTT.

This rearrangement joins TRBV18 to TRBJ1-2; the match to TRBD1 covers 7 bases. CDR1 is KGHSH, CDR2 LQKENI, per germline. The CDR3 contains 15 residues. V shed 2 bases, J shed 5 bases, and the junction held 8 bases outside the gene matches. CDR3 amino acids: CASSPIGGTDYGYTF. In nucleotides, the CDR3 is TGTGCCAGCTCACCAATCGGGGGGACAGATTATGGCTACACCTTC.

This clone has more than one count but fewer than ten. This chain links TRBV30 with TRBJ2-7; a weak D match, TRBD1 (6 bases). V gave up 5 bases and J gave up 4 bases, with 15 bases separating them. This CDR3 is built from 13 residues. CDR1 GTSNPN and CDR2 SVGIG come from the germline V gene (reference sequence). CDR3 coding DNA: TGTGCCTGGGGTACCGGGACAAATTACGAGCAGTACTTC. Amino acids: CAWGTGTNYEQYF.

The genes are TRBV4-2 and TRBJ1-3; tentative D call: TRBD1 (5 bases). Trimming removed 4 bases at V and 7 bases at J, with 17 bases between. CDR1 is LGHNA, CDR2 YNFKEQ, per germline. This CDR3 region has 15 residues. CDR3 nucleotide sequence: TGTGCCAGCAGCCTGGGGCTGGGTGGAGGTAACACCATATATTTT. This codes for CASSLGLGGGNTIYF.

This chain connects TRBV5-1 to TRBJ2-1, with D possibly being TRBD1 or TRBD2 (6 bases each). V lost 1 base and J lost 0, with 8 bases in between. CDR3 length: 15 amino acids. The germline CDR1 and CDR2 sequences are SGHRS and YFSETQ. Written as DNA, the CDR3 is TGCGCCAGCAGCTTGTCGGGGGCCTCCTACAATGAGCAGTTCTTC. Its protein is CASSLSGASYNEQFF.

J is TRBJ2-3 and V is TRBV19, with D tentatively TRBD2 (7 bases). Between the trimmed V and J ends, which lost 5 bases and 2 bases, there was a span of 17 bases. This CDR3 has 16 residues. CDR1 is LNHDA and CDR2 is SQIVND in the germline V gene (reference sequence). The CDR3 nucleotides are TGTGCCAGTAGTCTGCTGAAGGGGGGGAACACAGATACGCAGTATTTT. Translating gives CASSLLKGGNTDTQYF.

The chain uses TRBV19 and TRBJ1-2; no clear D gene. The CDR3 is 15 amino acids. V lost 7 bases, J lost 2 bases, and 17 bases lay in between. Germline CDR1 is LNHDA and CDR2 is SQIVND (reference sequence). Here the CDR3 reads CASMDGGSLNYGYTF. As DNA, the CDR3 is TGTGCCAGTATGGATGGAGGCAGCCTAAACTATGGCTACACCTTC.

V gene TRBV2 combines with J gene TRBJ1-5; 8 bases match TRBD1. The V segment lost 4 bases and the J segment 1 base; nucleotides outside the gene matches: 3. The germline CDR1 and CDR2 sequences are SNHLY and FYNNEI. The CDR3 has 15 residues. CDR3 in DNA: TGTGCCAGCAGTGGACAGGGGTTCAGCAATCAGCCCCAGCATTTT. Protein sequence: CASSGQGFSNQPQHF.

The rearrangement joins TRBV18 to TRBJ2-1, with TRBD1 matching over 10 bases. With 3 bases clipped from V and 5 bases from J, the junction kept 1 base outside the gene matches. The length of the CDR3 is 14 residues. Germline loops: CDR1 KGHSH, CDR2 LQKENI. The CDR3 region is CASSPGTGDNEQFF. CDR3 DNA: TGTGCCAGCTCACCCGGGACAGGGGACAATGAGCAGTTCTTC.

This rearrangement joins TRBV5-8 to TRBJ1-2; D unresolved. V was shortened by 1 base and J by 0 bases, with 10 bases between the two germline ends. This CDR3 comprises 15 residues. CDR1 SGHTS and CDR2 YDEGEE come from the germline V gene. The CDR3 sequence: CASSLRGGANYGYTF. CDR3 DNA: TGTGCCAGCAGCTTGCGGGGAGGAGCTAACTATGGCTACACCTTC.

V usage is TRBV5-1 and J usage is TRBJ1-2; D perhaps matches TRBD1 (6 bases). Germline loops: CDR1 SGHRS, CDR2 YFSETQ. V was clipped by 0 bases and J by 4 bases, with 10 bases between them. The CDR3 spans 14 residues. The CDR3 sequence: CASSLEGEPYGYTF. As DNA, the CDR3 is TGCGCCAGCAGCTTGGAGGGGGAACCCTATGGCTACACCTTC. Variable domain in full (rest from reference TRBV5-1 and TRBJ1-2): KAGVTQTPRYLIKTRGQQVTLSCSPISGHRSVSWYQQTPGQGLQFLFEYFSETQRNKGNFPGRFSGRQFSNSRSEMNVSTLELGDSALYLCASSLEGEPYGYTFGSGTRLTVV.

The rearrangement links TRBV5-1 to TRBJ1-3, with D perhaps matching TRBD1 (5 bases). The CDR3 sequence is 15 residues long. Germline assignment: CDR1 SGHRS and CDR2 YFSETQ. The V gene lost 4 bases and the J gene lost 3 bases, with 14 bases spanning the gap. The CDR3 reads CASSASGGGGNTIYF. CDR3 bases: TGCGCCAGCAGCGCCAGCGGGGGTGGTGGAAACACCATATATTTT. Together with reference TRBV5-1 and TRBJ1-3, the CDR3 gives the full variable domain: KAGVTQTPRYLIKTRGQQVTLSCSPISGHRSVSWYQQTPGQGLQFLFEYFSETQRNKGNFPGRFSGRQFSNSRSEMNVSTLELGDSALYLCASSASGGGGNTIYFGEGSWLTVV.